These 18 T cell receptor beta chains originate from one sample sequenced in a study of regulatory T cells in long-lasting Graves disease. In building TCR beta libraries, iRepertoire HTBI primers were used together with Arm-PCR of CDR3 regions. Using its own MiXCR run on the multiplex PCR reads, TCRdb lists one record per CDR3 protein. The sample has approximately 380,000 distinct CDR3 sequences, around 21% seen once. The time point denotes: persistent/refractory GD, antithyroid drugs over 5 years with positive TRAb. TCR sequences were obtained from RNA taken from PBMCs. Source: peripheral blood mononuclear cells (PBMCs), taken when the disease was refractory, from a patient treated with antithyroid drugs. These receptors originate from a female donor with Graves disease.

The genes are TRBV18 and TRBJ2-1, with D perhaps TRBD1 (5 bases). Trimming left V 2 bases short and J 6 bases short, with 11 bases between. Germline V gene lookup returns CDR1 KGHSH and CDR2 LQKENI. The CDR3 sequence is 14 residues long. The CDR3 sequence is CASSPAQESNEQFF. CDR3 DNA: TGTGCCAGCTCACCAGCACAGGAAAGCAATGAGCAGTTCTTC.

This clonotype has a handful of counts. The CDR3 loop reads CSASTGGGPYSNQPQHF. The CDR3 DNA follows: TGCAGTGCTTCGACAGGGGGGGGACCTTATAGCAATCAGCCCCAGCATTTT. The chain joins TRBV20-1 to TRBJ1-5; 9 nucleotides align to TRBD1. Losses at the gene ends were 5 bases for V and 0 bases for J; bases not matched to a gene: 11. Germline V lookup: CDR1 DFQATT, CDR2 SNEGSKA (reference sequence). The length of the CDR3 is 17 residues.

V usage is TRBV14 and J usage is TRBJ2-7, with TRBD2 matching 11 bases. Germline V gene lookup returns CDR1 SGHDN and CDR2 FVKESK. With V trimmed by 1 base and J by 3 bases, 8 bases remained unmatched. The CDR3 has 17 residues. The CDR3 protein is CASSQVVPGLADYEQYF. The CDR3 DNA is TGTGCCAGCAGCCAAGTTGTACCGGGACTAGCGGACTACGAGCAGTACTTC.

About this clonotype: A much larger clone differs by one base, so this may be a read error. The V gene is TRBV6-9, the J gene TRBJ2-5; tentatively, D is TRBD2 (6 bases). CDR1 MNHGY and CDR2 SVAAGI come from the germline V gene. The CDR3 totals 14 residues. The CDR3 here is CASSSHRVRETRYF. The CDR3 DNA is TGTGCCAGCAGTTCCCATCGCGTCCGGGAGACCCGGTACTTC.

J is TRBJ2-7 and V is TRBV7-2; D could derive from TRBD1 or TRBD2 (5 bases each). The germline CDR1 and CDR2 sequences are SGHTA and FQGNSA. Deletions cut 1 base from V and 1 base from J, with 11 bases between. The length of the CDR3 is 15 residues. This CDR3 reads CASSLDWDPSYEQYF. CDR3 in DNA: TGTGCCAGCAGCTTAGATTGGGACCCGTCCTACGAGCAGTACTTC.

J is TRBJ2-3 and V is TRBV5-1; TRBD1 agrees at 7 bases. Unmatched junction bases numbered 5, after V lost 2 bases and J lost 2 bases. This CDR3 is built from 15 residues. Per germline, CDR1 SGHRS and CDR2 YFSETQ. This CDR3 reads CASSLSGQFTDTQYF. The CDR3 region has the DNA TGCGCCAGCAGCTTATCGGGACAGTTCACAGATACGCAGTATTTT.

V gene TRBV6-1 combines with J gene TRBJ1-2, with a tentative D call TRBD1 (6 bases). CDR1 MNHNS and CDR2 SASEGT come from the germline V gene. V was shortened by 5 bases and J by 7 bases, with 17 bases between the two germline ends. The CDR3 sequence is 14 residues long. The CDR3 DNA reads as TGTGCCAGCAGTACAGGAACAGGGCGGGGTGGCTACACCTTC. Its translation: CASSTGTGRGGYTF.

This clonotype was counted at least ten times. The V gene is TRBV7-2, the J gene TRBJ1-5; a weak D match, TRBD1 (5 bases). The CDR3 length is 16 residues. Per the germline V gene, CDR1 is SGHTA and CDR2 is FQGNSA. The V end was cut by 2 bases, the J end by 1 base, with 12 bases between. The CDR3 DNA is TGTGCCAGCAGCTTAAGTCTCGGGGGAAGCAATCAGCCCCAGCATTTT. It is translated as CASSLSLGGSNQPQHF. Combining the CDR3 with reference TRBV7-2 and TRBJ1-5 gives the whole variable domain GAGVSQSPSNKVTEKGKDVELRCDPISGHTALYWYRQSLGQGLEFLIYFQGNSAPDKSGLPSDRFSAERTGGSVSTLTIQRTQQEDSAVYLCASSLSLGGSNQPQHFGDGTRLSIL.

There are a few counts of this clonotype. The CDR3 loop is CASSLNSVGQPQHF. The CDR3 nucleotides are TGTGCCAGCAGCTTAAACAGCGTGGGTCAGCCCCAGCATTTT. The chain combines TRBV7-2 with TRBJ1-5; D not certain. The V gene's germline CDR1 is SGHTA and CDR2 FQGNSA. The CDR3 spans 14 residues. The V and J ends lost 2 bases and 6 bases respectively, with 11 bases between them.

The sample holds many counts of this clonotype. The chain uses TRBV6-1 and TRBJ1-4; 11 bases are a match to TRBD1. The junction had 5 bases not matched to a gene; V was cut back by 4 bases and J by 7 bases. The CDR3 contains 15 residues. Germline V gives CDR1 MNHNS, CDR2 SASEGT. The chain's CDR3 is CASSARTGGGEKLFF. CDR3 nucleotides: TGTGCCAGCAGTGCCCGGACAGGGGGCGGTGAAAAACTGTTTTTT.

The gene calls are TRBV27 and TRBJ2-1; 11 bases are shared with TRBD2. The CDR3 is made up of 17 amino acids. CDR1 is MNHEY, CDR2 SMNVEV, per germline (reference sequence). With V trimmed by 6 bases and J by 4 bases, 11 bases remained unmatched. CDR3 region: CASRLAGGLTSYNEQFF. The CDR3 DNA is TGTGCCAGCAGGCTAGCGGGAGGACTCACTAGTTACAATGAGCAGTTCTTC.

In this sample, this clonotype turned up a few times. This chain links TRBV11-2 with TRBJ2-7, with no clear D. In germline, CDR1 is SGHAT, CDR2 FQNNGV. V lost 7 bases, J lost 5 bases, and 15 bases lay in between. The CDR3 spans 13 residues. CDR3 nucleotides: TGTGCCAGCACCCTGTTCTGGGAAGACGAGCAGTACTTC. Translating it yields CASTLFWEDEQYF.

The CDR3 sequence: CASSLPRERGNEQFF. DNA of the CDR3: TGTGCCAGCAGCTTGCCGCGGGAGCGAGGCAATGAGCAGTTCTTC. The rearrangement uses TRBV7-9 and TRBJ2-1, with TRBD2 matching over 7 bases. CDR3 size: 15 residues. The V gene's germline CDR1 is SEHNR and CDR2 FQNEAQ (reference sequence). Losses at the gene ends were 3 bases for V and 6 bases for J; bases not matched to a gene: 8.

The chain joins TRBV12-3 or TRBV12-4 to TRBJ2-1, with D perhaps being TRBD1 or TRBD2 (5 bases each). Trimming removed 1 base from V and 9 bases from J, with 7 bases in between. The CDR3 is 12 residues long. CDR3 amino acids: CASSLVGGEQFF. The DNA for the CDR3 is TGTGCCAGCAGTTTAGTTGGGGGTGAGCAGTTCTTC.

The J gene is TRBJ1-4, the V gene TRBV7-2; D is unresolved. V lost 2 bases and J lost 5, with 9 bases in between. The CDR3 sequence is 14 residues long. The V gene's germline CDR1 is SGHTA and CDR2 FQGNSA. The CDR3 nucleotides read TGTGCCAGCAGCTTAAGTCCTCTAAATGAAAAACTGTTTTTT. Its protein product is CASSLSPLNEKLFF.

At least ten counts were recorded for this clonotype. The chain uses TRBV7-9 and TRBJ1-2, with 9 bases lining up with TRBD1. The CDR3 runs to 14 residues. V was pared by 3 bases and J by 6 bases, with 5 bases of the junction left unmatched. Germline lookup yields CDR1 SEHNR and CDR2 FQNEAQ (reference sequence). CDR3 residues: CASSLGQGPHGYTF. CDR3 bases: TGTGCCAGCAGCTTGGGACAGGGTCCTCATGGCTACACCTTC.

V is TRBV9 and J is TRBJ1-4; 8 bases match TRBD1. CDR3 length: 15 amino acids. CDR1 SGDLS and CDR2 YYNGEE come from the germline V gene. The V and J ends lost 4 bases and 7 bases, in that order; junction bases with no gene match: 9. The CDR3 here is CASSPRTGSGEKLFF. The CDR3 DNA sequence: TGTGCCAGCAGCCCACGGACAGGGTCCGGTGAAAAACTGTTTTTT.

This clonotype was picked up a small number of times. The V and J genes are TRBV10-3 and TRBJ1-2; D gene unclear. Trimming stripped 8 bases from V and 8 bases from J, with 6 bases between. This CDR3 has 9 residues. CDR1 is ENHRY and CDR2 is SYGVKD in the germline V gene. The CDR3 DNA sequence: TGTGCCATCGGCCCGGGCTACACCTTC. It codes for CAIGPGYTF.